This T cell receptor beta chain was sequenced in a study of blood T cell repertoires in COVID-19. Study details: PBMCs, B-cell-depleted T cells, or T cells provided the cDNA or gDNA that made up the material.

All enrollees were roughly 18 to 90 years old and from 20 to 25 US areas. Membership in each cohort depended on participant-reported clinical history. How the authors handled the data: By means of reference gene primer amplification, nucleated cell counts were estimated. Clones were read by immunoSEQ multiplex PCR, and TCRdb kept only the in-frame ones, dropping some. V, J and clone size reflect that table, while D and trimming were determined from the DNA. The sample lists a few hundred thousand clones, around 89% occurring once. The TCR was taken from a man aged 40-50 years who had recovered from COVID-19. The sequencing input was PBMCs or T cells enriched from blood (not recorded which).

The CDR3 spells CATQNYAGTGNIYEQYF. In DNA form, the CDR3 reads TGTGCCACCCAAAACTACGCCGGGACAGGGAATATCTACGAGCAGTACTTC. This chain links TRBV7-2 with TRBJ2-7; 9 bases align to TRBD1. CDR1 is SGHTA, CDR2 FQGNSA, per germline. The V gene end was trimmed by 10 bases and the J gene end by 3 bases; junction bases not matched to a gene: 19. CDR3 length equals 17 residues.